This T cell receptor beta chain was captured by sequencing in a study of early T cells in non-severe SARS-CoV-2 infection. This clonotype was detected ten times or more. From the 5' RACE reads, TCRdb called clonotypes with MiXCR, one entry per CDR3 protein. The sample carries about 39,000 distinct CDR3 sequences, 5.5% recorded once. Trimming at V came to 4 bases and at J to 2 bases, leaving 4 bases not matched to a gene. The CDR3 sequence is 15 residues long. This chain links TRBV12-3 or TRBV12-4 with TRBJ2-7; 11 bases map to TRBD2. Here the sequenced sample was whole blood, taken at baseline. The receptor was isolated from an adult who was a healthcare worker with PCR-confirmed SARS-CoV-2 infection or an uninfected control (not recorded which). CDR3 nucleotide sequence: TGTGCCAGCAGTTGGGGGACTAGCGGCGCCTACGAGCAGTACTTC. Translated: CASSWGTSGAYEQYF.